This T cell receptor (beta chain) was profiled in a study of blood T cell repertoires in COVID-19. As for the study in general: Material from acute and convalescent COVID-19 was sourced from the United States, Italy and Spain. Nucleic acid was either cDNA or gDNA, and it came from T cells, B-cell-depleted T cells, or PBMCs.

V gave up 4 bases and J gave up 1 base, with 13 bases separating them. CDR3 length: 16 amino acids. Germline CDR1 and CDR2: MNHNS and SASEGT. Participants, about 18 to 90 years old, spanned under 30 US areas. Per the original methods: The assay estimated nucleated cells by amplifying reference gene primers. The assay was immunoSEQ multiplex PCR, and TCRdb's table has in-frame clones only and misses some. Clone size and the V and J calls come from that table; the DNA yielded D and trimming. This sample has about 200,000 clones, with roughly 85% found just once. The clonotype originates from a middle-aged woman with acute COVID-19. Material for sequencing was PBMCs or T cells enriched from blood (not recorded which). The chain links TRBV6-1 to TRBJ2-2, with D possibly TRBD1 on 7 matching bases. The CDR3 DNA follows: TGTGCCAGCAGTGGCCGACAGGGAGGGAACACCGGGGAGCTGTTTTTT. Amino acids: CASSGRQGGNTGELFF.